These T cell receptor beta chains were read from a single sample in a study of T cells in Graves' hyperthyroidism and ophthalmopathy. TCRdb recomputed calls from the multiplex PCR reads with MiXCR, one row per CDR3 protein. This table holds roughly 500,000 distinct CDR3 sequences, approximately 49% found once. Sequencing was performed on peripheral blood or thyroid tissue (not recorded which). Receptors were obtained from an adult woman with Graves' disease, either hyperthyroidism or ophthalmopathy (not recorded which). The conserved cysteine and the conserved F or W are not part of the CDR3 here. D genes are given only for firm matches. Clone size is not always given. Where it is, it says once, few, many or a class for expanded clones.

. TRBJ2-2 TRBV6-6 few ASSYWDGGNTGELF
. TRBJ2-1 TRBV7-2 few ASSLFEGNEQF
TRBD1 TRBJ1-5 TRBV4-1 . ASSQERTGRYTQH
. TRBJ1-5 TRBV9 once ATSRASGTRDQPQH
TRBD1 TRBJ1-6 TRBV25-1 . ASSDSAGGGPLH
. TRBJ1-6 TRBV13 many ASSSQGYNSPLH
. TRBJ2-7 TRBV29-1 few SVEGDRRPYEQY
. TRBJ1-1 TRBV7-9 many ASSNRENTEAF
. TRBJ1-1 TRBV3-1 . ASGPTENTEAF
. TRBJ2-7 TRBV7-8 . ASSLERAGSYEQY
. TRBJ1-2 TRBV20-1 . SADNGGYT
. TRBJ1-1 TRBV7-9 . ASSFYTARAF
. TRBJ1-5 TRBV7-3 . ASAKRGGAQH
. TRBJ2-2 TRBV2 . ASSEVAGNTGELS
TRBD1 TRBJ2-2 TRBV29-1 few SVEVRQGAGELF
. TRBJ1-5 TRBV28 . ASSHGQGRQPQH
TRBD1 TRBJ1-1 TRBV7-2 . ASRRAGGIGSTEAF
. TRBJ1-6 TRBV7-9 many ASSPQGNNSPLH
TRBD2 TRBJ2-5 TRBV11-1 . ASSPTSGKGTQY
TRBD1 TRBJ2-5 TRBV7-6 . ASSLGDRGGWTQY
TRBD1 TRBJ2-5 TRBV29-1 . SVGQVTQY
TRBD1 TRBJ1-2 TRBV25-1 many ASSRTGEGSDGYT
. TRBJ1-1 TRBV28 many ASSFLAMNTEAF
TRBD1 TRBJ2-1 TRBV10-1 . ASRGQGAPPEQF
TRBD1 TRBJ1-1 TRBV2 few ASRPDRVAGELF
. TRBJ2-5 TRBV7-2 few ASSRYDRETQY
TRBD2 TRBJ2-7 TRBV11-1 . ASSLFGGALAGVLYEQY
TRBD2 TRBJ2-7 TRBV2 few ASSPIASGGHEQY
. TRBJ1-6 TRBV10-3 . ATKGGRNGSPLH
TRBD1 TRBJ1-1 TRBV10-3 once ATPTGSTEAF
. TRBJ1-2 TRBV10-3 . AISGGDANT
. TRBJ1-1 TRBV15 . ATADRLMNTEAF
TRBD2 TRBJ2-5 TRBV7-2 many ASSLGAGRVTQY
. TRBJ1-2 TRBV2 many ASDKTNYGYT
TRBD1 TRBJ2-5 TRBV6-1 . ASRAGQGRKETQY
TRBD1 TRBJ1-5 TRBV20-1 once SASWTGGEPQH
. TRBJ2-7 TRBV12-3/TRBV12-4 many ASSTQRTELGYEQY
. TRBJ2-5 TRBV7-2 . ASSSDGIHQETQY